What follows describes a single TCR beta chain. The target antigen is unknown. This entry belongs to a study of blood T cells in healthy people across ages. The study, taken as a whole, reports: Across the age range, TCR beta diversity per million T cells fell in a roughly linear way. Donor CMV status, an unknown factor, possibly confounded changes in expanded clonotypes.

Sample-barcoded 5' priming and a J-beta primer mix drove a second PCR of roughly 6 to 12 cycles. Template switching added a 12-random-nucleotide identifier to every cDNA molecule. TCRdb reanalysed the 5' RACE reads using MiXCR and keeps one entry per CDR3 protein. The sample has 750,000 or so distinct CDR3 sequences; about 25% are singletons. V was clipped by 5 bases and J by 0 bases; unmatched bases: 2. The CDR3 loop spans 15 amino acids. Germline CDR1 and CDR2: SGHNT and YENEEA. The same data also contributed to another study, on T cells of mothers and their children. This second study says: Biologically related mothers and children overlapped slightly more than unrelated pairs, a non-significant difference.

The sequencing sample was made of blood. This chain connects TRBV11-3 to TRBJ2-2; 8 positions agree with TRBD1. The clonotype was recovered from a boy between 10 and 17 years old in good health. CDR3 nucleotide sequence: TGTGCCAGCAGCCAACAGGGGGCGAACACCGGGGAGCTGTTTTTT. Its protein product is CASSQQGANTGELFF.